Sequencing of this TCR beta chain was carried out in a study of T-cell reconstitution after alpha-beta-depleted transplantation in children. Per germline, CDR1 DFQATT and CDR2 SNEGSKA (reference sequence). There are 13 residues in the CDR3. J was trimmed by 6 bases and V by 6 bases; bases with no gene match: 5. Preparing the TCRbeta library involved the use of unique molecular identifiers. TCRdb used MiXCR to reprocess the PCR reads, holding one entry per CDR3 protein. This repertoire shows fewer than 90,000 distinct CDR3 sequences, more than 5.5% found once; its top ten account for over 2.5%. This clonotype appeared many times.

Sequences were derived from PBMCs from the stem cell graft donor, sampled from the stem cell graft. V and J are TRBV20-1 and TRBJ2-5; 12 bases map to TRBD2. The sequence came from a human donor who donated a stem cell graft to a child with acute lymphoblastic leukemia. This chain's CDR3 is CSAPTSGSQTQYF. The CDR3 DNA reads TGCAGTGCCCCGACTAGCGGGAGTCAGACCCAGTACTTC.